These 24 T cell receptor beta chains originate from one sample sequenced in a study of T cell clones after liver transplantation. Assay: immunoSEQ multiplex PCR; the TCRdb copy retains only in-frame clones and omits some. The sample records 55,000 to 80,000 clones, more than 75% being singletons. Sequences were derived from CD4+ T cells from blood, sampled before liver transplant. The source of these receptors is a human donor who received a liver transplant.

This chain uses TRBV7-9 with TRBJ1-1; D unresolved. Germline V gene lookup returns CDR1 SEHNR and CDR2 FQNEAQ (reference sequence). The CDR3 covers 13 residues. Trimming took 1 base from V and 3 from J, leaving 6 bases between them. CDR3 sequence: CASSLEVDTEAFF. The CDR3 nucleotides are TGTGCCAGCAGCTTAGAGGTAGACACTGAAGCTTTCTTT.

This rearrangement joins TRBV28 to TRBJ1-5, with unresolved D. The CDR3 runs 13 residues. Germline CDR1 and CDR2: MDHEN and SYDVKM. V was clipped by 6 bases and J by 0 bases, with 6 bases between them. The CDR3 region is CASSPPSNQPQHF. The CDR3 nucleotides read TGTGCCAGCAGCCCTCCTAGCAATCAGCCCCAGCATTTT.

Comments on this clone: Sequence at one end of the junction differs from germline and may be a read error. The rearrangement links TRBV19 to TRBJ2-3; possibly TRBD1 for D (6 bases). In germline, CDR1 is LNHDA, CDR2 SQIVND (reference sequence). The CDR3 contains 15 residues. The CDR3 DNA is TGTGCCAGTAGTTTGAAGGGACAAAGCACATATACGCAGTATTTT. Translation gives CASSLKGQSTYTQYF.

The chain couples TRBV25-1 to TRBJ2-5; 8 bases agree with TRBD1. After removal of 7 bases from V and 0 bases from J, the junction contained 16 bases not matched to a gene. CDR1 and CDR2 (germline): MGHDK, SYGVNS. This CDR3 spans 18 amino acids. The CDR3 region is CASIGNRDRLRYQETQYF. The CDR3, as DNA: TGTGCCAGCATAGGAAACAGGGACAGGCTTAGGTACCAAGAGACCCAGTACTTC.

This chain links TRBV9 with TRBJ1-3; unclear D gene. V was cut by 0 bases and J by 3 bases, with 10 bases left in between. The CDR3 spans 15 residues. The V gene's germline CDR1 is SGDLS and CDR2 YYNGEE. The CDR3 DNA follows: TGTGCCAGCAGCGTAGGGGCCGAGGGTGGAAACACCATATATTTT. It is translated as CASSVGAEGGNTIYF.

The CDR3 is CASSSRRDTEAFF. The CDR3 nucleotides read TGTGCCAGCAGCTCCCGGCGGGACACTGAAGCTTTCTTT. V is TRBV7-3 and J is TRBJ1-1; D is unclear. The CDR3 is made up of 13 amino acids. Germline V gives CDR1 SGHTA, CDR2 FQGTGA. V was pared by 4 bases and J by 3 bases, with 9 bases between. The full variable domain, completed using reference TRBV7-3 and TRBJ1-1, is GAGVSQTPSNKVTEKGKYVELRCDPISGHTALYWYRQSLGQGPEFLIYFQGTGAADDSGLPNDRFFAVRPEGSVSTLKIQRTERGDSAVYLCASSSRRDTEAFFGQGTRLTVV.

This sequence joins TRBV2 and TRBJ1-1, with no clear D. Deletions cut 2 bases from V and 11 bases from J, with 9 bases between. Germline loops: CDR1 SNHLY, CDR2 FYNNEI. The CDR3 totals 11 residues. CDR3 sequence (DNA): TGTGCCAGCAGTGAACTGGCCTACGCTTTCTTT. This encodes CASSELAYAFF.

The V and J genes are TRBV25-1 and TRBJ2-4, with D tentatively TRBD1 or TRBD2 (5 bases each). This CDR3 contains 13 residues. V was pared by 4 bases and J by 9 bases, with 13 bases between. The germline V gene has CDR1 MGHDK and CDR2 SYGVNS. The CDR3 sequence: CASSGFAGGIQYF. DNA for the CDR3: TGTGCCAGCAGTGGGTTTGCTGGGGGCATTCAGTACTTC.

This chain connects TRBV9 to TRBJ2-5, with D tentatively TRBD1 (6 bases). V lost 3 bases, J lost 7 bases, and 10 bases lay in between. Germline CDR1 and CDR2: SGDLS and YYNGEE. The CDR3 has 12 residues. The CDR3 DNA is TGTGCCAGCAGCGCCCCCAGGGGGACCCAGTACTTC. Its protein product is CASSAPRGTQYF. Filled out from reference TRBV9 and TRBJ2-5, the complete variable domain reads DSGVTQTPKHLITATGQRVTLRCSPRSGDLSVYWYQQSLDQGLQFLIQYYNGEERAKGNILERFSAQQFPDLHSELNLSSLELGDSALYFCASSAPRGTQYFGPGTRLLVL.

CDR3 amino acids: CASSDSRKETQYF. CDR3 coding DNA: TGCGCCAGCAGTGATTCCAGGAAAGAGACCCAGTACTTC. J is TRBJ2-5 and V is TRBV10-2; D remains unclear. The CDR3 has 13 residues. V lost 3 bases and J lost 3, with 8 bases in between. In germline, CDR1 is WSHSY, CDR2 SAAADI.

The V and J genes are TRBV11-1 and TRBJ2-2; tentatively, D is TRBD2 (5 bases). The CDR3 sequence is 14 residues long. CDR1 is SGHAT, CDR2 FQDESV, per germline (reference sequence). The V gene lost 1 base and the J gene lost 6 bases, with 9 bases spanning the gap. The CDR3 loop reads CASSLELGPGELFF. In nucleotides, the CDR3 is TGTGCCAGCAGCTTAGAACTAGGCCCCGGGGAGCTGTTTTTT.

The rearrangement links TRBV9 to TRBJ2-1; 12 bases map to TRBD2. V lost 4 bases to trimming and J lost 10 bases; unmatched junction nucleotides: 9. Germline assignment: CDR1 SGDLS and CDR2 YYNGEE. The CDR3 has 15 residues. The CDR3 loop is CASSLGTSGFQEQFF. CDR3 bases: TGTGCCAGCAGCCTTGGGACTAGCGGGTTTCAGGAGCAGTTCTTC.

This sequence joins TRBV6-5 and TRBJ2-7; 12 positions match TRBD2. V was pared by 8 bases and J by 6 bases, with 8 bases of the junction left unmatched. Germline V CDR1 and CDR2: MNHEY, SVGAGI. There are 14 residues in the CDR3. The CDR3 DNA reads TGTGCCAGCCGACAGACTAGCGGGAGAAGCGAGCAGTACTTC. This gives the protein CASRQTSGRSEQYF.

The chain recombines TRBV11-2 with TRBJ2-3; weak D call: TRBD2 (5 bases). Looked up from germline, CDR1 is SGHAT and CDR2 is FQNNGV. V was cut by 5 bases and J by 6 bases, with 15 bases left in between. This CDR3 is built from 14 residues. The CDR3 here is CASSGRDNTDTQYF. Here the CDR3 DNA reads TGTGCCAGCAGCGGGAGAGACAACACTGATACGCAGTATTTT. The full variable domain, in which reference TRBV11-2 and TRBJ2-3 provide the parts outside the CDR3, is EAGVAQSPRYKIIEKRQSVAFWCNPISGHATLYWYQQILGQGPKLLIQFQNNGVVDDSQLPKDRFSAERLKGVDSTLKIQPAKLEDSAVYLCASSGRDNTDTQYFGPGTRLTVL.

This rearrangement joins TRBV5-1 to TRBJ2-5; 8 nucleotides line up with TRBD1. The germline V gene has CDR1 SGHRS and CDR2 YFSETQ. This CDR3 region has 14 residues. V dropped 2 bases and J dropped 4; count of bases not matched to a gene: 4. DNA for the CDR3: TGCGCCAGCAGCTTTGACAGGGGCAGAGAGACCCAGTACTTC. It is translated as CASSFDRGRETQYF. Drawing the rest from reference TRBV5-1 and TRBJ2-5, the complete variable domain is KAGVTQTPRYLIKTRGQQVTLSCSPISGHRSVSWYQQTPGQGLQFLFEYFSETQRNKGNFPGRFSGRQFSNSRSEMNVSTLELGDSALYLCASSFDRGRETQYFGPGTRLLVL.

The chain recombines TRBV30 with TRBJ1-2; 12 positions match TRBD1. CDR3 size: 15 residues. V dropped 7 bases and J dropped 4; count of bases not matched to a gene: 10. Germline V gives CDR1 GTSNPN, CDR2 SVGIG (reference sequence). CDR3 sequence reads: CASDSPGQGAYGYTF. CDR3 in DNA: TGTGCCTCTGATTCCCCGGGACAGGGGGCCTATGGCTACACCTTC.

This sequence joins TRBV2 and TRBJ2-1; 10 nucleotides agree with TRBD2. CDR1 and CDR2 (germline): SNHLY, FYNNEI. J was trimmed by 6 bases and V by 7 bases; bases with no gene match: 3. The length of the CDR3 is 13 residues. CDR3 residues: CASTSGRRNEQFF. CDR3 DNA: TGTGCCAGCACTAGCGGGAGACGCAATGAGCAGTTCTTC.

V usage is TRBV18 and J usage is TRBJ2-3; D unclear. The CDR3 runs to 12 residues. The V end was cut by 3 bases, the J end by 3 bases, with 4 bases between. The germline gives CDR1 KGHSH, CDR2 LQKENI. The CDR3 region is CASSPGTDTQYF. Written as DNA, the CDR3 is TGTGCCAGCTCACCGGGAACAGATACGCAGTATTTT.

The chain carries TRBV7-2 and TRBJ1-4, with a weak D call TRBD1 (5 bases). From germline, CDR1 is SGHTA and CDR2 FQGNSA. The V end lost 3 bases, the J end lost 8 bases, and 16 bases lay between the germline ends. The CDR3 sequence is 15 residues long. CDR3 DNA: TGTGCCAGCAGCTTTGCGACAGCCTTGGGGGAAAAACTGTTTTTT. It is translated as CASSFATALGEKLFF.

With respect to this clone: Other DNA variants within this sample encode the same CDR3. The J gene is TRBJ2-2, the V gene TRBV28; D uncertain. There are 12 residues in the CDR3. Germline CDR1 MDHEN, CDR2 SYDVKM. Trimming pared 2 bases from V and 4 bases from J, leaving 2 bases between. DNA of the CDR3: TGTGCCAGCAGTTTACTCACCGGGGAGCTGTTTTTT. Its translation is CASSLLTGELFF.

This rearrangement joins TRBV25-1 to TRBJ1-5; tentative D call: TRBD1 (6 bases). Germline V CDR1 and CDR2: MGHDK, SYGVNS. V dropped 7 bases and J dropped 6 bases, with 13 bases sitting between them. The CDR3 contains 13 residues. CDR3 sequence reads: CASNGGAGQPQHF. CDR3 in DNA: TGTGCCAGCAACGGGGGGGCCGGTCAGCCCCAGCATTTT.

Here the CDR3 DNA reads TGTGCCAGCAGCTTAGTGGAAGCCAAAAACATTCAGTACTTC. Translating gives CASSLVEAKNIQYF. The chain recombines TRBV7-2 with TRBJ2-4; D not certain. This CDR3 has 14 amino acids. The germline V gene has CDR1 SGHTA and CDR2 FQGNSA. Deletions cut 1 base from V and 0 bases from J, with 4 bases between.

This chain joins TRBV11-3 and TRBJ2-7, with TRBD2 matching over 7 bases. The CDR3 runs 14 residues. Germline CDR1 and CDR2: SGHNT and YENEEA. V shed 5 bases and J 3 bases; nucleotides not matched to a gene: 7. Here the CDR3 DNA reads TGTGCCAGCAGCGTCTCCGGGACTAACTACGAGCAGTACTTC. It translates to CASSVSGTNYEQYF.

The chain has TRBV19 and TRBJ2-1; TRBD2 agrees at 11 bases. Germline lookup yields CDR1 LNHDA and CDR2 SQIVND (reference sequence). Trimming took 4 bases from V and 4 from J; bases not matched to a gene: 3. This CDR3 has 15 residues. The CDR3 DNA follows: TGTGCCAGTAGTACGACTAGCGGGAAGTACAATGAGCAGTTCTTC. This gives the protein CASSTTSGKYNEQFF.